One and the same sample provided the 23 T cell receptor beta chains below, sequenced in a study of identical twins. TCRdb redid the calling of the 5' RACE reads with MiXCR, one entry per CDR3 protein. Of under 350,000 distinct CDR3 sequences in the sample, roughly 9.7% were seen once. A further study also used this sample, focusing on yellow fever vaccine responses in identical twins.

The sequenced material came from CD8+ T cells sorted from blood. The receptors originated from a woman aged 18-29 years in good health.

This sequence joins TRBV2 and TRBJ1-5; the D is unclear. The V and J ends lost 2 bases and 7 bases respectively, with 9 bases between them. This CDR3 is built from 13 residues. Looked up from germline, CDR1 is SNHLY and CDR2 is FYNNEI. CDR3 sequence reads: CASSELSIQPQHF. The CDR3 DNA reads as TGTGCCAGCAGTGAATTGTCGATACAGCCCCAGCATTTT.

This clonotype was counted a few times. The chain recombines TRBV7-9 with TRBJ1-4, with 10 bases fitting TRBD1. V was pared by 2 bases and J by 3 bases, with 3 bases of the junction left unmatched. Germline values: CDR1 SEHNR, CDR2 FQNEAQ (reference sequence). This CDR3 has 16 residues. The CDR3 bases are TGTGCCAGCAGCTTACTGGGACAGGGGTCTAATGAAAAACTGTTTTTT. It codes for CASSLLGQGSNEKLFF.

This clonotype was seen a few times. This chain joins TRBV12-3 or TRBV12-4 and TRBJ2-3, with 8 bases that match TRBD2. This CDR3 contains 15 residues. V shed 6 bases and J 2 bases; nucleotides not matched to a gene: 7. The CDR3 DNA reads TGTGCCAGCAGACAGATCGGGGGGGACACAGATACGCAGTATTTT. Protein sequence: CASRQIGGDTDTQYF.

Many counts were recorded for this clonotype. The chain couples TRBV5-5 to TRBJ2-5; D call uncertain. The CDR3 spans 15 residues. V was shortened by 4 bases and J by 1 base, with 14 bases between the two germline ends. Germline V CDR1 and CDR2: SGHKS, YYEKEE (reference sequence). CDR3 bases: TGTGCCAGCAGCGCTCGACCAGAAAGCCAAGAGACCCAGTACTTC. Translated: CASSARPESQETQYF.

This clonotype was detected a few times. The chain employs TRBV10-3 and TRBJ2-2; D remains unclear. Germline V gene lookup returns CDR1 ENHRY and CDR2 SYGVKD. Trimming left V 4 bases short and J 0 bases short, with 15 bases between. The CDR3 runs to 17 residues. CDR3: CAISVSMLVTNTGELFF. CDR3 DNA: TGTGCCATCAGTGTTTCGATGTTAGTCACGAACACCGGGGAGCTGTTTTTT.

The rearrangement links TRBV20-1 to TRBJ2-1; 8 bases match TRBD1. J was trimmed by 8 bases and V by 0 bases; bases with no gene match: 9. The CDR3 is made up of 15 amino acids. Germline values: CDR1 DFQATT, CDR2 SNEGSKA (reference sequence). The CDR3 sequence: CSARDRPTGVDEQFF. CDR3 coding DNA: TGCAGTGCTAGAGATCGTCCGACAGGGGTCGATGAGCAGTTCTTC.

This clonotype was found a few times. V usage is TRBV28 and J usage is TRBJ2-1; TRBD1 matches at 10 bases. The germline CDR1 and CDR2 sequences are MDHEN and SYDVKM. This CDR3 contains 15 residues. Trimming cost V 5 bases and J 5 bases; bases outside gene matches: 6. Here the CDR3 DNA reads TGTGCCAGCAGTACCGGGACAGGGGTTAACAATGAGCAGTTCTTC. The encoded protein is CASSTGTGVNNEQFF. Together with reference TRBV28 and TRBJ2-1, the CDR3 gives the full variable domain: DVKVTQSSRYLVKRTGEKVFLECVQDMDHENMFWYRQDPGLGLRLIYFSYDVKMKEKGDIPEGYSVSREKKERFSLILESASTNQTSMYLCASSTGTGVNNEQFFGPGTRLTVL.

This clonotype was observed a few times. V usage is TRBV3-1 and J usage is TRBJ2-1, with 7 bases that match TRBD2. Germline V gene lookup returns CDR1 LGHDT and CDR2 YNNKEL (reference sequence). V was pared by 1 base and J by 2 bases, with 17 bases of the junction left unmatched. This CDR3 spans 20 amino acids. CDR3 bases: TGTGCCAGCAGCCAAGGTCCGACTAGCTACACCCCTATGCCCTACAATGAGCAGTTCTTC. It translates to CASSQGPTSYTPMPYNEQFF.

The chain employs TRBV4-3 and TRBJ2-1; D may be TRBD1 or TRBD2 (6 bases each). CDR3 size: 16 residues. The germline CDR1 and CDR2 sequences are LGHNA and YSLEER. The ends were cut back, 1 base at V and 5 bases at J, with 15 bases in the middle. The CDR3 DNA reads as TGCGCCAGCAGCCAAGGGTCCCGGGGGCCCAACAATGAGCAGTTCTTC. The encoded protein is CASSQGSRGPNNEQFF.

This clonotype has ten or more counts. V and J are TRBV7-2 and TRBJ2-5; tentative D call: TRBD2 (5 bases). CDR3 length equals 11 residues. V was cut by 3 bases and J by 7 bases, with 6 bases left in between. Germline V CDR1 and CDR2: SGHTA, FQGNSA. Here the CDR3 DNA reads TGTGCCAGCAGCTTTGCGGGGACCCAGTACTTC. This translates into CASSFAGTQYF.

This clonotype was counted only a few times. This chain uses TRBV6-4 with TRBJ2-1; 9 positions match TRBD1. J was trimmed by 7 bases and V by 6 bases; bases with no gene match: 4. This CDR3 comprises 13 residues. In germline, CDR1 is MRHNA, CDR2 SNTAGT. CDR3 DNA: TGTGCCAGCAGCAGGACAGGGGAGAATGAGCAGTTCTTC. Amino acids: CASSRTGENEQFF.

This clonotype came up many times. The rearrangement joins TRBV29-1 to TRBJ2-7; D is unclear. The length of the CDR3 is 14 residues. V was trimmed by 4 bases and J by 1 base, leaving 14 bases between them. Per germline, CDR1 SQVTM and CDR2 ANQGSEA. The CDR3 sequence: CSVGWVGLSYEQYF. CDR3 bases: TGCAGCGTTGGTTGGGTAGGATTGTCCTACGAGCAGTACTTC.

This chain joins TRBV6-4 and TRBJ2-1; 10 bases fit TRBD2. Germline CDR1 reads MRHNA; CDR2 reads SNTAGT. This CDR3 has 17 amino acids. With 6 bases clipped from V and 8 bases from J, the junction kept 16 bases outside the gene matches. The CDR3 is CASSQTGVASGSDEQFF. CDR3 sequence (DNA): TGTGCCAGCAGCCAGACCGGGGTGGCTAGCGGGAGCGATGAGCAGTTCTTC.

In its sample, this clonotype was seen many times. This chain connects TRBV7-9 to TRBJ2-3, with D maybe TRBD1 (5 bases). V shed 5 bases and J shed 0 bases, with 12 bases lying between them. The CDR3 sequence is 15 residues long. The germline gives CDR1 SEHNR, CDR2 FQNEAQ (reference sequence). The CDR3, as DNA: TGTGCCAGCAGCACGACAGCCGCTAGCACAGATACGCAGTATTTT. Protein: CASSTTAASTDTQYF.

The J gene is TRBJ2-3, the V gene TRBV7-3, with 8 bases aligning to TRBD2. Trimming cost V 4 bases and J 5 bases; bases outside gene matches: 11. The CDR3 loop spans 16 amino acids. The germline CDR1 and CDR2 sequences are SGHTA and FQGTGA. The CDR3 DNA follows: TGTGCCAGCAGCTCCTCAGCGGGGGCCCCCGTAGATACGCAGTATTTT. Amino acids: CASSSSAGAPVDTQYF.

This clonotype was seen many times. The rearrangement links TRBV27 to TRBJ2-5, with D uncertain. Germline-derived CDR1 and CDR2 are MNHEY and SMNVEV (reference sequence). The V gene lost 3 bases and the J gene lost 1 base, with 6 bases spanning the gap. This CDR3 has 13 amino acids. The CDR3 sequence is CASSFPSQETQYF. The CDR3, as DNA: TGTGCCAGCAGTTTTCCCAGCCAAGAGACCCAGTACTTC.

This chain connects TRBV20-1 to TRBJ2-6; TRBD1 agrees at 9 bases. Per germline, CDR1 DFQATT and CDR2 SNEGSKA (reference sequence). V gave up 0 bases and J gave up 0 bases; unmatched junction bases: 9. This CDR3 has 19 residues. The CDR3 DNA reads as TGCAGTGCTAGAGATAGCGACAGGGGGGGATACTCTGGGGCCAACGTCCTGACTTTC. Translating it yields CSARDSDRGGYSGANVLTF.

V is TRBV3-1 and J is TRBJ2-3; no reliable D call. V gave up 1 base and J gave up 6 bases, with 14 bases separating them. The CDR3 consists of 15 residues. Germline V CDR1 and CDR2: LGHDT, YNNKEL (reference sequence). CDR3 sequence: CASSQGVGQADTQYF. The CDR3, as DNA: TGTGCCAGCAGCCAAGGCGTTGGCCAGGCGGATACGCAGTATTTT.

The chain joins TRBV27 to TRBJ2-5; D gene ambiguous. The CDR3 runs 14 residues. Germline loops: CDR1 MNHEY, CDR2 SMNVEV (reference sequence). Trimming shortened V by 7 bases and J by 2 bases, and 14 bases separated the two germline ends. The CDR3 sequence: CASKNRFAQETQYF. In nucleotides, the CDR3 is TGTGCCAGCAAAAATCGGTTTGCGCAAGAGACCCAGTACTTC.

This clonotype appeared a few times. This CDR3 is CASSLTFAPSHTGELFF. The CDR3 nucleotides are TGTGCCAGCAGCTTAACCTTCGCCCCGAGCCACACCGGGGAGCTGTTTTTT. The chain combines TRBV7-3 with TRBJ2-2; no definite D call. Per germline, CDR1 SGHTA and CDR2 FQGTGA. Trimming took off 0 bases at V and 3 bases at J, with 14 bases between the two ends. The CDR3 spans 17 residues. Drawing the rest from reference TRBV7-3 and TRBJ2-2, the complete variable domain is GAGVSQTPSNKVTEKGKYVELRCDPISGHTALYWYRQSLGQGPEFLIYFQGTGAADDSGLPNDRFFAVRPEGSVSTLKIQRTERGDSAVYLCASSLTFAPSHTGELFFGEGSRLTVL.

This clonotype was picked up many times. The chain combines TRBV7-9 with TRBJ2-7; D remains unclear. The V and J ends lost 1 base and 3 bases respectively, with 13 bases between them. The CDR3 consists of 15 residues. CDR1 is SEHNR and CDR2 is FQNEAQ in the germline V gene (reference sequence). In DNA, the CDR3 is TGTGCCAGCAGCTTAGTCCCATCCCCGTACTACGAGCAGTACTTC. Amino acid sequence: CASSLVPSPYYEQYF.

This clonotype has ten or more counts. The J gene is TRBJ2-5, the V gene TRBV4-1; a weak D match, TRBD2 (5 bases). Trimming pared 3 bases from V and 2 bases from J, leaving 16 bases between. The V gene's germline CDR1 is MGHRA and CDR2 YSYEKL. The CDR3 totals 16 residues. For the CDR3, the DNA is TGCGCCAGCAGCCACTTCGAGCGGCCCGATCAAGAGACCCAGTACTTC. It specifies CASSHFERPDQETQYF.

This clonotype appeared a few times. The chain uses TRBV6-5 and TRBJ2-3; 7 bases map to TRBD1. After removal of 5 bases from V and 4 bases from J, the junction contained 12 bases not matched to a gene. The CDR3 is made up of 16 amino acids. The germline V gene encodes CDR1 MNHEY and CDR2 SVGAGI. The CDR3 DNA reads as TGTGCCAGCAGTGGAGTCGGACAGGCCATTCCAGATACGCAGTATTTT. Its protein is CASSGVGQAIPDTQYF.